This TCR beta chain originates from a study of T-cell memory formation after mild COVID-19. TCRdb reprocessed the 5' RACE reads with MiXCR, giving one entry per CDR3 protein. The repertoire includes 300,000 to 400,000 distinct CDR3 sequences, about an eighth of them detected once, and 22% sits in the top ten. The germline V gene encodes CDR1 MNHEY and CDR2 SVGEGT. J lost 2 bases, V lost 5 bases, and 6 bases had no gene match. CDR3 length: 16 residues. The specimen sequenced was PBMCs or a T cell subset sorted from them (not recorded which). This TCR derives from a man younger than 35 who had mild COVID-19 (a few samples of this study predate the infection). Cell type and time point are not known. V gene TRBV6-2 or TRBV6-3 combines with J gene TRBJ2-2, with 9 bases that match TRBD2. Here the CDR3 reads CASSHRLAVNTGELFF. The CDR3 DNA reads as TGTGCCAGCAGTCACCGACTAGCGGTTAACACCGGGGAGCTGTTTTTT.